This TCR beta chain was observed in a study of OX40 agonist ivuxolimab in advanced cancers. About the research overall: Of mixed ages from about 20 to 80 and averaging about 65 years, the group was 65% to 85% male.

Germline V lookup: CDR1 SGDLS, CDR2 YYNGEE. CDR3 length equals 12 residues. Trimming pared 3 bases from V and 10 bases from J, leaving 13 bases between. Sequencing used immunoSEQ multiplex PCR; TCRdb keeps in-frame clones, though not all of them. The table includes about 85,000 clones, 80% to 90% detected once. The source is an adult with an advanced solid tumor such as melanoma, head and neck, liver or kidney cancer. The chain uses TRBV9 and TRBJ1-1, with D tentatively TRBD1 (5 bases). The sequencing used CD4+ or CD8+ T cells sorted from blood, collected in a trial of the OX40 agonist ivuxolimab. The CDR3 DNA is TGTGCCAGCAGCGCGGGGGATCGGGGAGCTTTCTTT. It specifies CASSAGDRGAFF.